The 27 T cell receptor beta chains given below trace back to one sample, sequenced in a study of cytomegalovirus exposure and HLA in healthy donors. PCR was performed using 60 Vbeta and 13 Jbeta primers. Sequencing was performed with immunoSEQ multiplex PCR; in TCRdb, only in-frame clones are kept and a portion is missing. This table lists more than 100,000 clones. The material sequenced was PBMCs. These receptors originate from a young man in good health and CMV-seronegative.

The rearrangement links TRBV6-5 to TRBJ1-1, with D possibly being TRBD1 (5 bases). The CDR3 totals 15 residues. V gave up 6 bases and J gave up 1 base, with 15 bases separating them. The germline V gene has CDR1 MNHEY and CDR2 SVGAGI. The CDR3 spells CASRAPGRGNTEAFF. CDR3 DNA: TGTGCCAGCAGGGCACCCGGGAGGGGGAACACTGAAGCTTTCTTT.

The CDR3 nucleotides are TGTGCCAGTAGTATGTTTCCGGGACAGGCCTCTTCTAACTATGGCTACACCTTC. It codes for CASSMFPGQASSNYGYTF. The chain uses TRBV19 and TRBJ1-2; 8 positions agree with TRBD1. The germline V gene encodes CDR1 LNHDA and CDR2 SQIVND (reference sequence). The CDR3 is 18 amino acids. The V segment lost 3 bases and the J segment 0 bases; nucleotides outside the gene matches: 12. Variable domain in full (rest from reference TRBV19 and TRBJ1-2): DGGITQSPKYLFRKEGQNVTLSCEQNLNHDAMYWYRQDPGQGLRLIYYSQIVNDFQKGDIAEGYSVSREKKESFPLTVTSAQKNPTAFYLCASSMFPGQASSNYGYTFGSGTRLTVV.

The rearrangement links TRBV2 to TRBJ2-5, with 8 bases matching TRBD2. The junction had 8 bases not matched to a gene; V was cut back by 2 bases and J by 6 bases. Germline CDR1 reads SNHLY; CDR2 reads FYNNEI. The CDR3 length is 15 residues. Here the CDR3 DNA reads TGTGCCAGCAGTGAAACGAGCGGGGGCATGCAGACCCAGTACTTC. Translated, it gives CASSETSGGMQTQYF.

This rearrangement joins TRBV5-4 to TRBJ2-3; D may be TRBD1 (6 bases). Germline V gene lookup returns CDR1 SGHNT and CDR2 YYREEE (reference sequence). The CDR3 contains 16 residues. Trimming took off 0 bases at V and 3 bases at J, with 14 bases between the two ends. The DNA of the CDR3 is TGTGCCAGCAGCTTGGACTGGAGTACAGGGACAGATACGCAGTATTTT. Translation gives CASSLDWSTGTDTQYF.

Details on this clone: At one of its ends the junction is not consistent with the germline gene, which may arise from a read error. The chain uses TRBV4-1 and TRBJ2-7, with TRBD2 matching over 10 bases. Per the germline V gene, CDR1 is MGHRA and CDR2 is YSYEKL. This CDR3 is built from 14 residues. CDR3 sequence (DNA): TGCGCCAGCAGTATAGCGGGGGGTAACTACGAGCAGTGCTTC. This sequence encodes CASSIAGGNYEQCF.

CDR3: CASIAPSGNTIYF. The CDR3 coding sequence is TGTGCCAGCATAGCCCCCTCTGGAAACACCATATATTTT. The chain has TRBV2 and TRBJ1-3; no clear D gene. Deletions cut 7 bases from V and 0 bases from J, with 7 bases between. This CDR3 is 13 amino acids long. In germline, CDR1 is SNHLY, CDR2 FYNNEI.

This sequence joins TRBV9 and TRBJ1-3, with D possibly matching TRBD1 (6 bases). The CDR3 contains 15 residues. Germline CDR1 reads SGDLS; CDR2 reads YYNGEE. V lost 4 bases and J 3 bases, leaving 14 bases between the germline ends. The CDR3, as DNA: TGTGCCAGCAGCCCCCGGGGGGCGCGTGGAAACACCATATATTTT. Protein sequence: CASSPRGARGNTIYF.

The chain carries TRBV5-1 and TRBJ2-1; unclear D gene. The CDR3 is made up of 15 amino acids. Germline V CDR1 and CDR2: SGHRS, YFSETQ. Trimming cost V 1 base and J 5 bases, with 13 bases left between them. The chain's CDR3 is CASSLLSTDNNEQFF. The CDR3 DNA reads TGCGCCAGCAGCTTGTTGTCCACAGACAACAATGAGCAGTTCTTC.

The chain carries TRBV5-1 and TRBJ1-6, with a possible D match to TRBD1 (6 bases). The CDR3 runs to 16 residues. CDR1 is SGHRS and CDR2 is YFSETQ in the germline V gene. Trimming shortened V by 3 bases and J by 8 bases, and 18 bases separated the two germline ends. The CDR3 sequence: CASSSLGGLDYSPLHF. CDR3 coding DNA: TGCGCCAGCAGCTCCCTCGGGGGGCTGGATTATTCACCCCTCCACTTT.

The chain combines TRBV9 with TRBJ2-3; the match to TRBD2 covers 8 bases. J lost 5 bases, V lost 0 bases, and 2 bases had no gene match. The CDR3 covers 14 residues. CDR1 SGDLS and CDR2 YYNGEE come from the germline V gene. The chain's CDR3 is CASSVGGLGDTQYF. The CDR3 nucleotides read TGTGCCAGCAGCGTAGGGGGACTAGGAGATACGCAGTATTTT.

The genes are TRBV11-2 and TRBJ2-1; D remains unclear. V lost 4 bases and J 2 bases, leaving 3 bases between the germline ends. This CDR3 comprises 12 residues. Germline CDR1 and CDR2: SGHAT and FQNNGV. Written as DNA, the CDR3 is TGTGCCAGCAGCTCCACCTACAATGAGCAGTTCTTC. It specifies CASSSTYNEQFF.

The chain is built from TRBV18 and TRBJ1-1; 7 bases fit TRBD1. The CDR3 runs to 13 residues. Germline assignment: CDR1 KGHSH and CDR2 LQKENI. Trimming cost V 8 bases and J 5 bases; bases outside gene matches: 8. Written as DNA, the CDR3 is TGTGCCAGCCTTACCGGGACAGAAACTGAAGCTTTCTTT. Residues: CASLTGTETEAFF. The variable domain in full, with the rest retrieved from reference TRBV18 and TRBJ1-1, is NAGVMQNPRHLVRRRGQEARLRCSPMKGHSHVYWYRQLPEEGLKFMVYLQKENIIDESGMPKERFSAEFPKEGPSILRIQQVVRGDSAAYFCASLTGTETEAFFGQGTRLTVV.

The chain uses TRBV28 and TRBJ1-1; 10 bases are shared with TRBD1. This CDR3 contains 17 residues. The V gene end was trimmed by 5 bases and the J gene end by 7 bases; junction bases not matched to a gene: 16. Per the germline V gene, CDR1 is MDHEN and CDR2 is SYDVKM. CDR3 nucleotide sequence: TGTGCCAGCAGTCCCGGGTGGGCCGACAGGGGGCTTAATGAAGCTTTCTTT. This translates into CASSPGWADRGLNEAFF.

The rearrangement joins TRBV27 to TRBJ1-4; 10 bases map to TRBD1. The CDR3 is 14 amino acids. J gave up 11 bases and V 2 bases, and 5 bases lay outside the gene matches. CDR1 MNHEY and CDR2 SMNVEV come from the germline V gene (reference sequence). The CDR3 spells CASSLKTGGGKLFF. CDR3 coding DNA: TGTGCCAGCAGTTTAAAGACAGGGGGCGGCAAACTGTTTTTT.

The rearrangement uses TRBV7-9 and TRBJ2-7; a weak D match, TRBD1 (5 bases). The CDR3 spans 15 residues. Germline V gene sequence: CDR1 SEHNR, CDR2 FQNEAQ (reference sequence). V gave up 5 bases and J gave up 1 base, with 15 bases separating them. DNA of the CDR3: TGTGCCAGCAGCCCGGGCAGACAGTTTTCCTACGAGCAGTACTTC. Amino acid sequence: CASSPGRQFSYEQYF.

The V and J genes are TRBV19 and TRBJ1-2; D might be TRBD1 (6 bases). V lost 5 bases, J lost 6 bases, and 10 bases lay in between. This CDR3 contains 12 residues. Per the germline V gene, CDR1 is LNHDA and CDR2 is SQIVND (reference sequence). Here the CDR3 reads CASSWTDDGYTF. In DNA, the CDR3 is TGTGCCAGTAGTTGGACAGATGATGGCTACACCTTC.

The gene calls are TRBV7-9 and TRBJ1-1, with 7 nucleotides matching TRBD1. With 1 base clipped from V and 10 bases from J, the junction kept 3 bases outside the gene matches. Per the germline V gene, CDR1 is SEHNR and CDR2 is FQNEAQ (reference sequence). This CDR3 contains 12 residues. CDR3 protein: CASSLGDRGAFF. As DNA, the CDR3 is TGTGCCAGCAGCTTAGGGGACAGAGGAGCTTTCTTT. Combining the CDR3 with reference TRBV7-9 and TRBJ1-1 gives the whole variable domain DTGVSQNPRHKITKRGQNVTFRCDPISEHNRLYWYRQTLGQGPEFLTYFQNEAQLEKSRLLSDRFSAERPKGSFSTLEIQRTEQGDSAMYLCASSLGDRGAFFGQGTRLTVV.

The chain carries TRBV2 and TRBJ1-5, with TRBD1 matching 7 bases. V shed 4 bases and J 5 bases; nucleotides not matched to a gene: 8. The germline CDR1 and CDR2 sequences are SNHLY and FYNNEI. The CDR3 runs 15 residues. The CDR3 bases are TGTGCCAGCAGTGGGACAGGTCGTACAGATCAGCCCCAGCATTTT. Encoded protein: CASSGTGRTDQPQHF.

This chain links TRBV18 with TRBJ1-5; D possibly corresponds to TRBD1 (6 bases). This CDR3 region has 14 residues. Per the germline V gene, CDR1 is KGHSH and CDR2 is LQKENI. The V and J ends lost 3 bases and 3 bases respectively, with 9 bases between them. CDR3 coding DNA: TGTGCCAGCTCACCCCGACAGGACAATCAGCCCCAGCATTTT. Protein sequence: CASSPRQDNQPQHF.

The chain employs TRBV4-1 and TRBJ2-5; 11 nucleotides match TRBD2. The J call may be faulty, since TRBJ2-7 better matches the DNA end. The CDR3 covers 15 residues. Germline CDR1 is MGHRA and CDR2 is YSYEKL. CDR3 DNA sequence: TGCGCCAGCAGCCAAGCTAGCGGGGGGATGTACGAGCAGTACTTC. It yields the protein CASSQASGGMYEQYF.

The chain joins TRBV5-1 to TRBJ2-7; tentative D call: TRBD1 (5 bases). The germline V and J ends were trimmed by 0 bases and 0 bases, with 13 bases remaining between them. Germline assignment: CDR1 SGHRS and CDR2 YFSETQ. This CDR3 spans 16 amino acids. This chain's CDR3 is CASSLGQGSSSYEQYF. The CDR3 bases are TGCGCCAGCAGCTTGGGGCAGGGCTCAAGCTCCTACGAGCAGTACTTC.

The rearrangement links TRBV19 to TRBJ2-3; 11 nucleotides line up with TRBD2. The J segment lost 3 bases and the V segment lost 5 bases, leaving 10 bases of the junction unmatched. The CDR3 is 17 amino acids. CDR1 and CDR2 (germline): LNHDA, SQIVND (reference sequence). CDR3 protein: CASSRLQLAGVTDTQYF. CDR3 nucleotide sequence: TGTGCCAGTAGTCGCCTCCAACTAGCGGGAGTAACAGATACGCAGTATTTT.

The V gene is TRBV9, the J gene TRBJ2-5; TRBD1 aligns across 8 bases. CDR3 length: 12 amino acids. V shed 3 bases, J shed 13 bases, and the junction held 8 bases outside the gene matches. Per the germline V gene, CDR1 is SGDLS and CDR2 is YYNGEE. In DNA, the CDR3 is TGTGCCAGCAGCGGCGCAGGGGGCGGGCTGTACTTC. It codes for CASSGAGGGLYF.

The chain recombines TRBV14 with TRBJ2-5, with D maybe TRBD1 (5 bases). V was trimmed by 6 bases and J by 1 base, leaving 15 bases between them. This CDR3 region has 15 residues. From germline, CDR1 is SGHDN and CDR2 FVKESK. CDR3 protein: CASSPGDRSQETQYF. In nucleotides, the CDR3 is TGTGCCAGCAGTCCCGGAGACAGATCCCAAGAGACCCAGTACTTC.

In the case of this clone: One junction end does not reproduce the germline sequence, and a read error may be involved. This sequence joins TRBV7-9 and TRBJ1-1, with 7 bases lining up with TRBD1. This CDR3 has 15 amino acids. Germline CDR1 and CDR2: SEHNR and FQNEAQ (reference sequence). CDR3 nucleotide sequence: TGTGCCAGCAGCTTAGCGGTCCCTACTAAGACAGGGACCGGTTTT. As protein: CASSLAVPTKTGTGF.

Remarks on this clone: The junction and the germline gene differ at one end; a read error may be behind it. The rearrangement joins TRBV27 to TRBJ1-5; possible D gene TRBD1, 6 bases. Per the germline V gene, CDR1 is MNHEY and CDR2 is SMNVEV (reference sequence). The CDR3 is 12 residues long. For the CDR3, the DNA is TGTGCCAGCGGTTTACAGGGCCAGGCCCAGCATTTT. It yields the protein CASGLQGQAQHF.

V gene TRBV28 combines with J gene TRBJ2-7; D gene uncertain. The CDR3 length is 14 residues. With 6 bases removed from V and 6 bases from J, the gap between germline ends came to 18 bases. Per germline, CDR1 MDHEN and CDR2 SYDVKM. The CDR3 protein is CASSVPRQSPEQYF. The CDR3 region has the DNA TGTGCCAGCAGCGTCCCGAGGCAGAGTCCCGAGCAGTACTTC. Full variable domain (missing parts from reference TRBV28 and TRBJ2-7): DVKVTQSSRYLVKRTGEKVFLECVQDMDHENMFWYRQDPGLGLRLIYFSYDVKMKEKGDIPEGYSVSREKKERFSLILESASTNQTSMYLCASSVPRQSPEQYFGPGTRLTVT.